This paragraph reports one TCR beta chain. Its antigen is unknown. There are no base qualities to consult, and no much larger clone falls within one base. Graves' hyperthyroidism was defined as stable when no progression to ophthalmopathy occurred over 18 months of follow-up. Hyperthyroidism patients were aged 18 to 65 years and newly diagnosed, with disease duration of less than 2 months. Exclusion was applied to patients with uncontrolled infections, other autoimmune diseases, pregnancy or lactation. Diagnoses were established on the basis of clinical symptoms, serum thyroxine and TRAb, thyroid ultrasound, and orbital computed tomography. PBMCs were separated from roughly 10 ml of fresh peripheral blood using Ficoll-Paque density gradient centrifugation. Total RNA was extracted with Trizol reagent, and quality was checked on an Agilent 2100 Bioanalyzer. From its cysteine to its phenylalanine, the CDR3 spans 15 amino acids. Kept here is only the CDR3 DNA, which spans 45 bases and is read in frame from base 1. The germline ends are 10 bases apart after V is trimmed by 2 bases and J by 2 bases. Via the germline V gene (reference sequence), CDR1 is LNHDA and CDR2 SQIVND.

The entry originates in a study of T cells in Graves' hyperthyroidism and ophthalmopathy (dated by TCRdb to between 2018 and 2021). For the study in its entirety: Peripheral blood samples were taken at the time of initial diagnosis, prior to any treatment. For training and testing, the 100 or so patients in the discovery cohort were randomly divided in a 7:3 ratio. In about 6 Graves' hyperthyroidism patients, the study also compared T-cell repertoires from thyroid tissue with T-cell repertoires from blood. TCR V-J signatures able to tell the groups apart were searched for in a discovery cohort of around 95 patients, of whom roughly 42 had Graves' ophthalmopathy and about 60 had stable Graves' hyperthyroidism. An independent validation cohort of 18 to 20 hyperthyroidism patients and approximately 16 patients who later progressed to ophthalmopathy tested prospective prediction of ophthalmopathy. The paper reports TCR Vbeta CDR3 sequencing of approximately 140 peripheral blood samples: approximately 41 ophthalmopathy, around 80 hyperthyroidism and approximately 17 progressor patients. After blood sampling, hyperthyroidism patients were treated with methimazole at a starting dose of 30 mg daily, and ophthalmopathy patients were treated with high-dose intravenous methylprednisolone. The study at large found these results: In validation, the model predicted progression to ophthalmopathy with approximately 70% sensitivity and less than 75% specificity, a median of approximately 6.7 months before onset. Sample size was not statistically predetermined, and blinding of investigators to group allocation was not performed. A 13 V-J signature model separated ophthalmopathy from stable hyperthyroidism, with nearly 90% sensitivity and 81% to 83% specificity in cross-validation and 80%/75% in testing. Most expanded thyroid clonotypes (frequency above 0.001) were also detected in blood, suggesting blood repertoires may reflect thyroid immune responses.

The TCR beta CDR3 regions were amplified from the RNA transcripts. The TCR CDR3 was subjected to a first round of RT-PCR using the HTBI primer set and the Qiagen OneStep RT-PCR kit. A second multiplex PCR round built the libraries, followed by size selection and purification. Paired-end sequencing of the libraries was performed with 100 bp reads on an Illumina HiSeq2000. From the authors' description of their analysis: Raw data were processed with SOAPnuke, discarding reads with adapters, uncalled bases, mean Phred below 15, or no exact constant-primer or identifier match. COPE v1.2.5 was used to merge high-quality paired reads, and clonotypes were defined as unique nucleotide sequences. Clonotypes were aligned to IMGT TRBV, TRBD and TRBJ reference segments using MiTCR v1.1. The analysis included only V-J combinations with a frequency above 0.0001, which together covered about 99% of the repertoires. The TCS score was defined as the ratio of F50 (clonal expansion) to E x V (chaos), calculated using BLOSUM62-based TCRdist between CDR3 peptides within each V-J. Welch's t-statistics and random forest reduced 514 V-J features to roughly 13, which were used in a naive Bayes classifier (R e1071). The raw public data were reprocessed by TCRdb itself: fastp quality trimming at Q25, MiXCR clonotype calling, in-frame beta chains only. Each CDR3 protein appears once, grouped with its most common genes and DNA. The V and J calls, along with clone size, are taken from TCRdb and not from the paper's own processing. The sample table records about 590,000 distinct CDR3 sequences; approximately 14% of these occur just once. Under 8% of the sample lies in the top ten.

This sequence uses TRBV19 and TRBJ1-5; TRBD1 is a weak D gene call, 6 bases matching. This clonotype originated in a woman aged 30 to 39 with Graves' hyperthyroidism. Sequencing used blood. The DNA sequence follows: TGTGCCAGTAGTATATCCCGACAGGGCAATCAGCCCCAGCATTTT. This yields the protein CASSISRQGNQPQHF.